What follows describes a single T cell receptor beta chain. It lacks a known antigen. Base quality data are lacking; no much larger clone is found one base away. Genomic DNA was used as template for profiling of TCR beta VDJ combinations and CDR3 sequences. An Illumina HiSeq 2000 was the platform used for TCR repertoire sequencing. The original methods were these. TRBV/TRBJ rearrangement plots, CDR3 size and DJ length profiles, and Simpson's diversity index were used to assess repertoires. The most abundant DNA sequence in the deep sequencing data was taken as the immunodominant clone. CDR3 amino acid sequences were screened for sharing across subjects and were compared with published repertoires and the VDJdb database. TCRdb ran its own pipeline on the public reads, namely fastp trimming at Q25 and MiXCR clone calling, and kept in-frame beta chains. Rows are unified per CDR3 protein, each entry keeping the most common DNA and genes. These V and J calls originate from TCRdb's pipeline instead of the authors' own analysis. The sample yields fewer than 200,000 distinct CDR3 sequences; 60% to 70% were counted once. The leading ten clones occupy roughly 42% of the sample.

TCR repertoires of sorted CD4+ and CD8+ blood T cells from severe aplastic anemia patients and healthy subjects were deep-sequenced in the study. Ficoll-Paque density gradient centrifugation was used to isolate peripheral blood mononuclear cells. Before DNA extraction, CD4+ and CD8+ T cells were sorted by FACS or by magnetic beads. This sample was taken from a study of CD8+CD57+ T cells in acquired aplastic anemia (dated by TCRdb to about 2018). Study-wide context: DNA extracted from sorted CD4+ and CD8+ cells had a mean of around 3 ug, with a range of 0.2 to 27.4 ug. Mean read counts for healthy donor samples were about 10 million for CD4+ cells and 11.0 million for CD8+ cells. General findings and caveats noted by the study authors: CD8+ Simpson's diversity did not differ significantly between patients and healthy controls (P=0.060). Around 30 CD8+ CDR3 sequences were shared between patients and controls but appeared highly expressed in patients and within their immunodominant clones.

Relative to germline, V is 9 bases shorter and J is 6 bases shorter, with 15 bases between their ends. The CDR3 runs 12 residues from the cysteine to the phenylalanine. The sequence is cut down to CDR3 DNA, 36 bases in frame from base 1. As encoded in the germline V gene, CDR1 is SNHLY while CDR2 is FYNNEI. In this chain, TRBV2 is recombined with TRBJ2-7, with the D gene uncertain. The TCR originated in a human donor in good health. Sample: sorted CD4+, CD8+, or CD8+CD57+ T cells (not recorded which) from PBMCs. The nucleotide sequence reads as follows: TGTGCCAGACGGCCTCCTCCGGGCGAGCAGTACTTC. Its translation reads: CARRPPPGEQYF.